The 2 T cell receptor beta chains reported below all come from one sample, sequenced in a study of sequential checkpoint blockade in melanoma. Profiled with immunoSEQ multiplex PCR; TCRdb holds only in-frame clones, not every one. The table has under 20,000 clones, approximately 81% seen once. The treatment was: randomized to nivolumab then ipilimumab (arm A) or the reverse (arm B). This specimen consisted of CD8+ T cells sorted from blood (inferred from file names), obtained from a patient given nivolumab and ipilimumab in sequence. These receptors originate from a human donor with melanoma.

V and J are TRBV5-1 and TRBJ2-3, with 9 bases fitting TRBD1. The CDR3 runs 17 residues. Trimming at V came to 4 bases and at J to 4 bases, leaving 13 bases not matched to a gene. The V gene's germline CDR1 is SGHRS and CDR2 YFSETQ. In DNA, the CDR3 is TGCGCCAGCAGCGCCAACAGGGGGCTAGGGGTCTCAGATACGCAGTATTTT. Amino acids: CASSANRGLGVSDTQYF.

This clone was counted between two and nine times. It differs at one base from a far larger clone, so likely a read error. V and J are TRBV4-3 and TRBJ1-2; D is undetermined. V was clipped by 5 bases and J by 7 bases, with 8 bases between them. Germline-derived CDR1 and CDR2 are LGHNA and YSLEER. There are 11 residues in the CDR3. CDR3 sequence (DNA): TGCGCCAGCAGCTTTGTCGGTGGCTACACCTTC. Translated: CASSFVGGYTF.